The T cell receptor beta chain described here comes from a study of T cells after somatic rescue of genetic block. Germline trimming cut 4 bases from V and 5 bases from J; bases unmatched to any gene: 8. Germline CDR1 SGHNT, CDR2 YYREEE (reference sequence). CDR3 size: 14 residues. Only in-frame clones appear in the TCRdb table, and some are missing; sequencing was by immunoSEQ multiplex PCR. The sample has about 63,000 clones, about 91% seen once. This clonotype was obtained from a man aged 40-55 years. This chain links TRBV5-4 with TRBJ2-5, with 7 bases fitting TRBD2. Source material: peripheral blood mononuclear cells (PBMCs). CDR3 nucleotide sequence: TGTGCCAGCAGCCCTGAGGTGGGAGGGGAGACCCAGTACTTC. It is translated as CASSPEVGGETQYF.